One and the same sample provided the 2 T cell receptor beta chains below, sequenced in a study of monozygotic twins with inflammatory bowel disease. With the 5' RACE reads reprocessed, TCRdb shows one record per CDR3 protein and no DNA. The table lists around 150,000 distinct CDR3 sequences, with roughly 2.6% in the top ten. Sequencing used blood. The receptors were sampled from a human donor with ulcerative colitis or Crohn's disease, or a healthy co-twin of an affected twin (not recorded which).

The CDR3 is CASSLVGDRANEQYF. The chain carries TRBV5-6 and TRBJ2-7; no DNA is available, so the TRBD1 call from TCRdb remains unchecked. Germline V CDR1 and CDR2: SGHDT, YYEEEE. The CDR3 spans 15 residues.

The V call is TRBV20-1, the J call TRBJ1-5; TCRdb's assignment of TRBD1 cannot be checked, as there is no DNA. The length of the CDR3 is 14 residues. Germline V gene lookup returns CDR1 DFQATT and CDR2 SNEGSKA (reference sequence). CDR3 loop: CSARHGGGYQPQHF.